This T cell receptor beta chain was identified in a study of T cells in women clearing cervical HPV infection. Study information: Case blood was drawn when the lesion was first found; control blood after infection became undetectable. Overall study findings and caveats: Timing of associations relative to infection is unclear; T-cell subsets were not isolated. T-cell numbers per sample were unknown and may explain richness differences.

V was pared by 5 bases and J by 4 bases, with 6 bases of the junction left unmatched. This CDR3 contains 14 residues. Germline V CDR1 and CDR2: DFQATT, SNEGSKA (reference sequence). Sequencing was performed with immunoSEQ multiplex PCR; in TCRdb, only in-frame clones are kept and a portion is missing. This sample contains tens of thousands of clones. Dot-blot hybridization genotyped cervical HPV amplified with MY09/MY11 PCR. On this clone itself: Its target is not known. The read ends 3 residues early relative to the CDR3; the germline J gene fills the gap.

What was sequenced was blood buffy coat. The V call is TRBV20-1, the J call TRBJ2-2; TRBD1 matches at 8 bases. The sequence came from a woman aged 18-69 years with a cervical HPV16 infection that either progressed to CIN3+ or cleared (not recorded which). The CDR3 region is CSALRGQGTGELFF. CDR3 bases read: TGCAGTGCTCTCAGGGGGCAGGGCACCGGGGAG.